Below, 3 T cell receptor beta chains from the same sample are listed, as sequenced in a study of blood T cell repertoires in COVID-19. Generated by immunoSEQ multiplex PCR, the TCRdb table keeps only in-frame clones and is missing some. This table holds 93,000 or so clones, about 90% found once. Sequenced input: peripheral blood. The receptors stem from a human donor in a cohort sampled during active COVID-19.

Only one count was recorded for this clone. The chain has TRBV5-1 and TRBJ1-1, with 7 positions matching TRBD1. Trimming took 4 bases from V and 1 from J; bases not matched to a gene: 7. The CDR3 spans 15 residues. The germline gives CDR1 SGHRS, CDR2 YFSETQ. The CDR3 bases are TGCGCCAGCAGCCCCGGACGACAGGGGAACACTGAAGCTTTCTTT. This codes for CASSPGRQGNTEAFF.

The chain is built from TRBV5-5 and TRBJ2-2; 11 bases agree with TRBD2. V was pared by 6 bases and J by 3 bases, with 4 bases of the junction left unmatched. CDR1 is SGHKS, CDR2 YYEKEE, per germline (reference sequence). The CDR3 length is 15 residues. The DNA for the CDR3 is TGTGCCAGCACATTAGCGGGAGGGTACACCGGGGAGCTGTTTTTT. Translated, it gives CASTLAGGYTGELFF.

The chain recombines TRBV9 with TRBJ2-5; D is ambiguous. CDR3 length: 14 amino acids. Germline V gene lookup returns CDR1 SGDLS and CDR2 YYNGEE. With 0 bases removed from V and 1 base from J, the gap between germline ends came to 7 bases. The CDR3: CASSVAGSQETQYF. CDR3 nucleotides: TGTGCCAGCAGCGTAGCCGGTAGCCAAGAGACCCAGTACTTC.